What follows are 27 T cell receptor beta chains derived from one specimen sequenced in a study of blood T cells in healthy people across ages. PCR was performed a second time for roughly 7 to 12 cycles using a sample-barcoded 5' primer and a J-beta primer mix. MiXCR was run by TCRdb on the 5' RACE reads, yielding one entry per CDR3 protein. The table shows about 1.5 million distinct CDR3 sequences, with around 40% occurring only once. The sample consisted of blood. The receptor source for this set is a woman under 30 in good health.

This clonotype appeared many times. This chain joins TRBV7-2 and TRBJ2-1, with TRBD2 identical over 10 bases. Germline V gives CDR1 SGHTA, CDR2 FQGNSA. The CDR3 is 16 residues long. V lost 4 bases and J lost 6; bases outside the gene matches: 9. As DNA, the CDR3 is TGTGCCAGCAGCTGGACTAGCGGAAAGGCGGGCAATGAGCAGTTCTTC. Encoded protein: CASSWTSGKAGNEQFF.

The V and J genes are TRBV12-5 and TRBJ2-1, with unresolved D. The CDR3 runs 13 residues. The V end lost 2 bases, the J end lost 8 bases, and 10 bases lay between the germline ends. From germline, CDR1 is LGHNT and CDR2 FRNRAP. This CDR3 reads CASGLSPIDEQFF. CDR3 nucleotide sequence: TGTGCTAGTGGTTTGTCGCCAATCGATGAGCAGTTCTTC. The whole variable domain, remainder taken from reference TRBV12-5 and TRBJ2-1, is DARVTQTPRHKVTEMGQEVTMRCQPILGHNTVFWYRQTMMQGLELLAYFRNRAPLDDSGMPKDRFSAEMPDATLATLKIQPSEPRDSAVYFCASGLSPIDEQFFGPGTRLTVL.

The chain has TRBV29-1 and TRBJ2-1; tentatively, D is TRBD2 (6 bases). The end of the DNA aligns better with TRBJ2-7, so the J call may be wrong. Germline values: CDR1 SQVTM, CDR2 ANQGSEA. The CDR3 has 12 amino acids. The CDR3 nucleotides read TGCAGCGTGAGAGGGACTTCCGACGAGCAGTACTTC. This sequence encodes CSVRGTSDEQYF.

This clonotype was seen a handful of times. This sequence joins TRBV7-2 and TRBJ2-1; 8 positions agree with TRBD2. This CDR3 comprises 15 residues. With V trimmed by 5 bases and J by 5 bases, 8 bases remained unmatched. Per the germline V gene, CDR1 is SGHTA and CDR2 is FQGNSA. The CDR3 region is CASSQGLVLNNEQFF. In DNA form, the CDR3 reads TGTGCCAGCAGCCAGGGACTAGTCCTAAACAATGAGCAGTTCTTC.

The chain joins TRBV11-2 to TRBJ2-1; 9 bases are a match to TRBD2. With 3 bases clipped from V and 3 bases from J, the junction kept 6 bases outside the gene matches. The CDR3 runs to 16 residues. CDR1 is SGHAT and CDR2 is FQNNGV in the germline V gene. In DNA, the CDR3 is TGTGCCAGCAGCTTTACTCTAGCGGGAAACTACAATGAGCAGTTCTTC. Its protein product is CASSFTLAGNYNEQFF.

The V and J genes are TRBV27 and TRBJ1-5, with 7 positions matching TRBD1. The CDR3 length is 13 residues. The V gene's germline CDR1 is MNHEY and CDR2 SMNVEV (reference sequence). V lost 10 bases and J lost 5; bases outside the gene matches: 8. Here the CDR3 reads CAKEGANDQPQHF. DNA of the CDR3: TGTGCCAAAGAGGGGGCCAATGATCAGCCCCAGCATTTT.

This clonotype was seen a few times. The chain uses TRBV12-3 or TRBV12-4 and TRBJ1-4, with D maybe TRBD1 (5 bases). V lost 5 bases, J lost 8 bases, and 15 bases lay in between. The CDR3 consists of 14 residues. This chain's CDR3 is CASSPAGPREKLFF. DNA for the CDR3: TGTGCCAGCAGTCCGGCGGGGCCTAGGGAAAAACTGTTTTTT.

CDR3 DNA sequence: TGCGCCAGCAGCAAACAACAGGGGGCCCATGAAAAACTGTTTTTT. Protein sequence: CASSKQQGAHEKLFF. The chain has TRBV5-1 and TRBJ1-4, with 9 bases lining up with TRBD1. With 4 bases clipped from V and 6 bases from J, the junction kept 7 bases outside the gene matches. Germline V CDR1 and CDR2: SGHRS, YFSETQ. This CDR3 spans 15 amino acids.

The table lists this clonotype with a few counts. The chain joins TRBV4-2 to TRBJ1-1; weak D call: TRBD1 (6 bases). Trimming pared 0 bases from V and 1 base from J, leaving 9 bases between. Germline V gives CDR1 LGHNA, CDR2 YNFKEQ. The CDR3 runs 15 residues. This CDR3 is CASSQDWGANTEAFF. The CDR3 DNA reads as TGTGCCAGCAGCCAAGATTGGGGGGCGAACACTGAAGCTTTCTTT.

This rearrangement joins TRBV29-1 to TRBJ2-3; D call uncertain. Trimming removed 6 bases at V and 4 bases at J, with 11 bases between. The CDR3 covers 12 residues. CDR1 SQVTM and CDR2 ANQGSEA come from the germline V gene. CDR3 amino acids: CSVDSSPDTQYF. In DNA form, the CDR3 reads TGCAGCGTGGATTCGAGCCCAGATACGCAGTATTTT.

This clonotype was counted between two and nine times. This sequence joins TRBV10-3 and TRBJ1-5; 7 bases map to TRBD1. Germline trimming cut 11 bases from V and 8 bases from J; bases unmatched to any gene: 12. CDR1 and CDR2 (germline): ENHRY, SYGVKD. CDR3 length: 13 residues. The CDR3 DNA reads TGTGCCGTAGGGGGCGGGGGTACTGAGCCCCAGCATTTT. The encoded protein is CAVGGGGTEPQHF.

This clonotype was counted between two and nine times. The chain couples TRBV21-1 to TRBJ1-5; TRBD1 is the table's D call, not checked against the DNA. TRBV21-1 is a pseudogene. This CDR3 has 13 amino acids. CDR3 protein: CASSKRDAQPQHF. Written as DNA, the CDR3 is TGTGCCAGCAGCAAAAGGGACGCTCAGCCCCAGCATTTT.

The table lists this clonotype with a count of one. The chain employs TRBV4-3 and TRBJ2-1; TRBD2 agrees at 9 bases. The CDR3 covers 15 residues. The germline gives CDR1 LGHNA, CDR2 YSLEER. Unmatched junction bases numbered 6, after V lost 3 bases and J lost 6 bases. CDR3 bases: TGCGCCAGCAGCCATTTAGGCGGGGGGGCCAATGAGCAGTTCTTC. Translation gives CASSHLGGGANEQFF.

This clonotype has at least ten counts. V gene TRBV15 combines with J gene TRBJ2-7; D may be TRBD2 (5 bases). The CDR3 spans 13 residues. Germline V gene data show CDR1 as LNHNV and CDR2 as YYDKDF (reference sequence). Trimming shortened V by 2 bases and J by 2 bases, and 7 bases separated the two germline ends. The CDR3 DNA sequence: TGTGCCACCAGCAGAAAGGGAGCCTACGAGCAGTACTTC. It is translated as CATSRKGAYEQYF. Supplemented by reference TRBV15 and TRBJ2-7, the full variable domain reads DAMVIQNPRYQVTQFGKPVTLSCSQTLNHNVMYWYQQKSSQAPKLLFHYYDKDFNNEADTPDNFQSRRPNTSFCFLDIRSPGLGDTAMYLCATSRKGAYEQYFGPGTRLTVT.

The rearrangement joins TRBV27 to TRBJ2-7; 10 bases agree with TRBD2. The CDR3 is made up of 15 amino acids. V lost 3 bases, J lost 0 bases, and 2 bases stayed unmatched. The germline gives CDR1 MNHEY, CDR2 SMNVEV (reference sequence). The CDR3 DNA follows: TGTGCCAGCAGTTTGGGACTAGCGCCCTCCTACGAGCAGTACTTC. Translation: CASSLGLAPSYEQYF.

DNA of the CDR3: TGTGCCAGCAGCTTCCCCGGCGGGGGCCACTCCTACAATGAGCAGTACTTC. This translates into CASSFPGGGHSYNEQYF. This rearrangement joins TRBV7-2 to TRBJ2-7, with D possibly being TRBD2 (7 bases). The CDR3 is 17 residues long. Germline V gives CDR1 SGHTA, CDR2 FQGNSA. V was trimmed by 3 bases and J by 7 bases, leaving 25 bases between them.

CDR3 sequence (DNA): TGTGCCAGCAGCCTACGTCCCCGGAGCTACGAGCAGTACTTC. Encoded protein: CASSLRPRSYEQYF. This chain joins TRBV7-9 and TRBJ2-7; D is uncertain. The CDR3 extends over 14 amino acids. V lost 5 bases, J lost 3 bases, and 14 bases lay in between. The germline gives CDR1 SEHNR, CDR2 FQNEAQ (reference sequence).

The chain joins TRBV5-5 to TRBJ2-1, with TRBD1 identical over 7 bases. V was clipped by 7 bases and J by 3 bases; unmatched bases: 10. This CDR3 is 15 amino acids long. Germline loops: CDR1 SGHKS, CDR2 YYEKEE (reference sequence). The CDR3 DNA reads as TGTGCCAGCGCCCCCGGGACAGCGAGCTACAATGAGCAGTTCTTC. Amino acid sequence: CASAPGTASYNEQFF.

This chain joins TRBV28 and TRBJ1-2, with D unresolved. Trimming pared 6 bases from V and 4 bases from J, leaving 15 bases between. CDR1 is MDHEN, CDR2 SYDVKM, per germline. The CDR3 sequence is 14 residues long. CDR3 nucleotide sequence: TGTGCCAGCAGGGGGTGCGGGGATGGCTATGGCTACACCTTC. This gives the protein CASRGCGDGYGYTF.

The sample holds a few counts of this clonotype. The gene calls are TRBV27 and TRBJ2-7; TRBD2 matches at 8 bases. This CDR3 region has 16 residues. J gave up 5 bases and V 0 bases, and 9 bases lay outside the gene matches. Germline V gene sequence: CDR1 MNHEY, CDR2 SMNVEV (reference sequence). CDR3 bases: TGTGCCAGCAGTTTATCCCACGTAGCGGGACGCGACGAGCAGTACTTC. Translated, it gives CASSLSHVAGRDEQYF.

This clonotype was seen a few times. The CDR3 nucleotides read TGTGCCAGCAGTCTGGGAAGGAATAACTATGGCTACACCTTC. It translates to CASSLGRNNYGYTF. The rearrangement joins TRBV12-3 or TRBV12-4 to TRBJ1-2; no clear D gene. The CDR3 has 14 residues. Trimming cost V 5 bases and J 1 base, with 11 bases left between them.

This clonotype was recorded a few times. The V call is TRBV5-1, the J call TRBJ2-1; 7 bases fit TRBD2. V lost 2 bases and J lost 8; bases outside the gene matches: 10. The CDR3 is 15 amino acids. Germline V gene sequence: CDR1 SGHRS, CDR2 YFSETQ. The CDR3 loop reads CASSFGGTSLDEQFF. As DNA, the CDR3 is TGCGCCAGCAGCTTCGGGGGGACGAGCCTTGATGAGCAGTTCTTC.

This clonotype was seen a handful of times. This chain joins TRBV25-1 and TRBJ2-3, with D perhaps matching TRBD1 or TRBD2 (5 bases each). CDR3 length equals 15 residues. Trimming pared 7 bases from V and 0 bases from J, leaving 14 bases between. Per the germline V gene, CDR1 is MGHDK and CDR2 is SYGVNS. The CDR3, as DNA: TGTGCCAGCATAGGGGCGGGTTCTAGCACAGATACGCAGTATTTT. Translating gives CASIGAGSSTDTQYF. Using reference TRBV25-1 and TRBJ2-3 for the parts outside the CDR3, the full variable domain is EADIYQTPRYLVIGTGKKITLECSQTMGHDKMYWYQQDPGMELHLIHYSYGVNSTEKGDLSSESTVSRIRTEHFPLTLESARPSHTSQYLCASIGAGSSTDTQYFGPGTRLTVL.

This clonotype was observed a handful of times. This chain connects TRBV27 to TRBJ1-1, with a possible D match to TRBD1 (6 bases). Deletions cut 5 bases from V and 0 bases from J, with 13 bases between. In germline, CDR1 is MNHEY, CDR2 SMNVEV (reference sequence). The CDR3 length is 15 residues. The CDR3 loop reads CASSPAGHLNTEAFF. CDR3 DNA sequence: TGTGCCAGCAGTCCGGCGGGACACCTGAACACTGAAGCTTTCTTT.

The chain joins TRBV7-6 to TRBJ1-1; 11 nucleotides line up with TRBD1. Trimming cost V 4 bases and J 5 bases; bases outside gene matches: 6. CDR1 SGHVS and CDR2 FNYEAQ come from the germline V gene. The CDR3 has 15 amino acids. The CDR3 DNA reads as TGTGCCAGCAGCTCTGGACAGGGGGCCTGGACTGAAGCTTTCTTT. As protein: CASSSGQGAWTEAFF.

This chain joins TRBV6-2 or TRBV6-3 and TRBJ2-5, with a tentative D call TRBD2 (5 bases). The CDR3 sequence is 13 residues long. Germline V gene sequence: CDR1 MNHEY, CDR2 SVGEGT. V lost 6 bases to trimming and J lost 4 bases, with 12 bases between them. The CDR3 reads CASSRGYPETQYF. The CDR3 DNA sequence: TGTGCCAGCAGCAGAGGGTATCCAGAGACCCAGTACTTC.

This clonotype turned up a few times. V and J are TRBV3-1 and TRBJ2-7, with D uncertain. This CDR3 is 14 amino acids long. V was cut by 0 bases and J by 0 bases, with 6 bases left in between. Germline CDR1 LGHDT, CDR2 YNNKEL (reference sequence). CDR3 loop: CASSQDRHSYEQYF. The CDR3 DNA reads TGTGCCAGCAGCCAAGATCGTCACTCCTACGAGCAGTACTTC.